The clone carrying this T cell receptor beta chain was seen more than once but under ten times. Its specificity is unknown. This entry belongs to a study of beta chain features in type 1 diabetes. Via the markers CD45RO/CCR7/CD25/CD127/CD95/CD27, stem cell-like memory, regulatory, central memory and naive CD4+ cells were sorted. Investigators reverse transcribed all isolated RNA, so they sequenced expressed TCRB transcripts. The method was immunoSEQ multiplex PCR; TCRdb's version includes in-frame clones alone and lacks a portion of them. The profile shows around 250,000 clones, less than 15% of them singletons. Germline-derived CDR1 and CDR2 are SNHLY and FYNNEI. The junction had 9 bases not matched to a gene; V was cut back by 4 bases and J by 0 bases. The CDR3 consists of 17 residues. Study-level points and caveats: It was among patients, rather than healthy donors, that naive, central memory and Treg TCRB repertoires appeared more similar. VDJ junctions sequenced from type 1 diabetes patients showed fewer insertions and more deletions.

This receptor was taken from a woman in her thirties or forties in good health. The rearrangement uses TRBV2 and TRBJ2-3; 8 bases align to TRBD2. Sequenced input: naive CD4+ T cells from blood. CDR3 bases: TGTGCCAGCAGTGTTGGCGGGGGGTCCCCTAGCACAGATACGCAGTATTTT. It encodes CASSVGGGSPSTDTQYF.